The clone carrying this T cell receptor (beta chain) showed up many times. TCRdb independently ran MiXCR on the multiplex PCR reads; one entry per CDR3 protein. The data contain approximately 89,000 distinct CDR3 sequences, over 25% of them singletons. This sample was included in a study of breast tumors, draining lymph nodes, adjacent tissues. The lymph nodes were axillary draining lymph nodes from breast cancer patients. The source of this sequence is a female donor with breast cancer. Some clones in this sample may be carry-over from other donors' samples. Sequenced sample: axillary lymph node tissue.

The DNA for the CDR3 is TGTGCCAGCAGCGTAGGGCTAGTCGAGGGCGAGCAGTACTTC. This encodes CASSVGLVEGEQYF. The chain is built from TRBV9 and TRBJ2-7; weak D call: TRBD2 (5 bases). Trimming took 0 bases from V and 6 from J, leaving 13 bases between them. This CDR3 has 14 amino acids. CDR1 is SGDLS, CDR2 YYNGEE, per germline. Drawing the rest from reference TRBV9 and TRBJ2-7, the complete variable domain is DSGVTQTPKHLITATGQRVTLRCSPRSGDLSVYWYQQSLDQGLQFLIQYYNGEERAKGNILERFSAQQFPDLHSELNLSSLELGDSALYFCASSVGLVEGEQYFGPGTRLTVT.